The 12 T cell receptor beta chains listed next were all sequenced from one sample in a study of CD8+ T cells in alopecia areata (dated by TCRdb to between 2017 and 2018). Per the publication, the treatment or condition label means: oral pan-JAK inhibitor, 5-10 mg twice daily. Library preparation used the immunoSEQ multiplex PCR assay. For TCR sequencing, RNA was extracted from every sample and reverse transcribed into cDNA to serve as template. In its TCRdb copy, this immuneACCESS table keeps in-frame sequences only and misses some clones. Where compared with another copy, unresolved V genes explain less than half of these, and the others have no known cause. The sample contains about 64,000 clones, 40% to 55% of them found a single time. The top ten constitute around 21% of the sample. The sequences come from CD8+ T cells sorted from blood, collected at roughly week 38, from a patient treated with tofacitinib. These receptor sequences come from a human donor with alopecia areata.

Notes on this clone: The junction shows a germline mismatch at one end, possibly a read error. The CDR3 region is CSVGVPPNF. The CDR3 coding sequence is TGCAGCGTTGGGGTCCCCCCCAATTTT. The chain uses TRBV29-1 and TRBJ1-3; the D is unclear. CDR1 SQVTM and CDR2 ANQGSEA come from the germline V gene. The length of the CDR3 is 9 residues.

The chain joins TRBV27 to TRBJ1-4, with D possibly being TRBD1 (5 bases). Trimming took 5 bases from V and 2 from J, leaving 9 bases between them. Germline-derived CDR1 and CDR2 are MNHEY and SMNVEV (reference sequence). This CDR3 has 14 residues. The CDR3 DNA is TGTGCCAGCAGTCAGGGTGGTACTAATGAAAAACTGTTTTTT. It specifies CASSQGGTNEKLFF.

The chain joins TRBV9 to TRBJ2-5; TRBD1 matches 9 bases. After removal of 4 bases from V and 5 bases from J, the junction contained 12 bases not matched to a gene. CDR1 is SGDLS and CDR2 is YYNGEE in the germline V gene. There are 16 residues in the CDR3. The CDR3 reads CASSPRDRAVKETQYF. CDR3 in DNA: TGTGCCAGCAGCCCCCGGGACAGGGCAGTCAAGGAGACCCAGTACTTC.

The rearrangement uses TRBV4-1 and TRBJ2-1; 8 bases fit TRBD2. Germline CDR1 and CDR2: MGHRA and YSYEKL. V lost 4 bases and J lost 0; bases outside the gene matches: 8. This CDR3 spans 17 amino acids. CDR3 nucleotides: TGCGCCAGCAGCCCATTTAGCGGGGCGAGCTCCTACAATGAGCAGTTCTTC. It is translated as CASSPFSGASSYNEQFF.

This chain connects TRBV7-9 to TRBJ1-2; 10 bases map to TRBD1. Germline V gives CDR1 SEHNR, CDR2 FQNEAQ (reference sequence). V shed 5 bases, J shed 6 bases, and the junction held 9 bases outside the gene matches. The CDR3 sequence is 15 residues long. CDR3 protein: CASSPTGQGMDGYTF. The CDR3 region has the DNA TGTGCCAGCAGCCCGACGGGACAGGGGATGGATGGCTACACCTTC.

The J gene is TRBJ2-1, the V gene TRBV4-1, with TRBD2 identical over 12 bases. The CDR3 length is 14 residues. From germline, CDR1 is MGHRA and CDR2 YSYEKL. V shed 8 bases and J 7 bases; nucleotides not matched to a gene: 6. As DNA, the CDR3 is TGCGCCAGCGGCGGGACTAGCGGGCGGAATGAGCAGTTCTTC. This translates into CASGGTSGRNEQFF.

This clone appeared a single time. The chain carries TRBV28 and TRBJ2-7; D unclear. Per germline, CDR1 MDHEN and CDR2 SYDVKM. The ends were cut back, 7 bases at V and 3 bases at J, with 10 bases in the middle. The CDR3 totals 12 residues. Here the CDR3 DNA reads TGTGCCAGCACCGGGCAATACTACGAGCAGTACTTC. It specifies CASTGQYYEQYF.

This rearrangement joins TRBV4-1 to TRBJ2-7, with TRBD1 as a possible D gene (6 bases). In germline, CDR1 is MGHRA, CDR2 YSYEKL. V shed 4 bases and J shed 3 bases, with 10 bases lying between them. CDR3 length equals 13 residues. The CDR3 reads CASSPTGFYEQYF. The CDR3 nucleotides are TGCGCCAGCAGCCCTACAGGGTTCTACGAGCAGTACTTC.

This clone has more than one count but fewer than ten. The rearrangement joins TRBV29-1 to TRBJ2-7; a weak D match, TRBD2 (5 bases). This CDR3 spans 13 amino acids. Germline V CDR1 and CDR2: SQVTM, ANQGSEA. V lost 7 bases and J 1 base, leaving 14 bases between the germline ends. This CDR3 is CSARTGLSYEQYF. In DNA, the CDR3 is TGCAGCGCCAGAACCGGACTTTCCTACGAGCAGTACTTC.

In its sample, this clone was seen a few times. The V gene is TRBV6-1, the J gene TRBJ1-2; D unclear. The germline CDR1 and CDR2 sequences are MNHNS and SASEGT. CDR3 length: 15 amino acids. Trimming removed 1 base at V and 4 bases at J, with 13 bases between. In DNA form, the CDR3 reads TGTGCCAGCAGTGAAGTAATGTCGAGAAGCTATGGCTACACCTTC. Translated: CASSEVMSRSYGYTF.

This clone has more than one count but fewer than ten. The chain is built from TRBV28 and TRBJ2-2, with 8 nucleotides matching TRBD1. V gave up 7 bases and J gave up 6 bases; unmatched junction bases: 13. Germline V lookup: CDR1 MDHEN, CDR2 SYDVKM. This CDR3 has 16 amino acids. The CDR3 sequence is CASMSFEDRAAGELFF. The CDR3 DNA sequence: TGTGCCAGCATGAGCTTTGAGGACAGGGCCGCCGGGGAGCTGTTTTTT.

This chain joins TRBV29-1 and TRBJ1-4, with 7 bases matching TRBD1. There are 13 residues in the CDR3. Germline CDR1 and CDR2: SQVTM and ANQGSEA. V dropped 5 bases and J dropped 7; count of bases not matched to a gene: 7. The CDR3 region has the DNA TGCAGCGTTAGGTCCCCAGGGGGTGAAAAACTGTTTTTT. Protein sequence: CSVRSPGGEKLFF. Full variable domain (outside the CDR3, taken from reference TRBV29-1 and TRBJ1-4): SAVISQKPSRDICQRGTSLTIQCQVDSQVTMMFWYRQQPGQSLTLIATANQGSEATYESGFVIDKFPISRPNLTFSTLTVSNMSPEDSSIYLCSVRSPGGEKLFFGSGTQLSVL.